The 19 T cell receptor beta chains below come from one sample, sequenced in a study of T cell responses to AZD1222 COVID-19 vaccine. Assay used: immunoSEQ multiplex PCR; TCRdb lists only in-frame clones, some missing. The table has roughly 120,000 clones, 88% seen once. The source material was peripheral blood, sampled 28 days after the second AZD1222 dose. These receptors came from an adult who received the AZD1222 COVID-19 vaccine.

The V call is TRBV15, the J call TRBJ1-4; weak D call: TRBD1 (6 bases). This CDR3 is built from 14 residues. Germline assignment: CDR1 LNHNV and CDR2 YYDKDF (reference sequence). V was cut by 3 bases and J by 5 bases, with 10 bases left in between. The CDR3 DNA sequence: TGTGCCACCAGCAGGGACAGTGAAAATGAAAAACTGTTTTTT. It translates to CATSRDSENEKLFF.

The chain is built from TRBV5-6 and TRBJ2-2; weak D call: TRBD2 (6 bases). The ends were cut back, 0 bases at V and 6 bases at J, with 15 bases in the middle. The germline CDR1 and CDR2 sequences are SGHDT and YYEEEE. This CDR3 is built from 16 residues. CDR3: CASSLGGRLVSGELFF. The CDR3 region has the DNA TGTGCCAGCAGCTTGGGGGGGAGACTAGTGTCCGGGGAGCTGTTTTTT.

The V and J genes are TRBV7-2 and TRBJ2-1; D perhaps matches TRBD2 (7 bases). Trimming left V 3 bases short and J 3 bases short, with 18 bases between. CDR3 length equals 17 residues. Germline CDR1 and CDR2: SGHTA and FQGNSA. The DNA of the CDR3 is TGTGCCAGCAGCTTCGGCGGGGGCCGAGACTTCTACAATGAGCAGTTCTTC. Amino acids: CASSFGGGRDFYNEQFF.

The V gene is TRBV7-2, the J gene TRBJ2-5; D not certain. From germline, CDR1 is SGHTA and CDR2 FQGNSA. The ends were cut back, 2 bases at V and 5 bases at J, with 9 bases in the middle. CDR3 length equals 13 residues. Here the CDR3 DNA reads TGTGCCAGCAGCTTACCCCTTCGGGAGACCCAGTACTTC. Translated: CASSLPLRETQYF.

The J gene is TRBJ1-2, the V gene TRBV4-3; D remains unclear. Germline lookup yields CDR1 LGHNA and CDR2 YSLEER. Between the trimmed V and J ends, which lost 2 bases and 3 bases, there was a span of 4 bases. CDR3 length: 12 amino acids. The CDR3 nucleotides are TGCGCCAGCAGCCAAAGGGACTATGGCTACACCTTC. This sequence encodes CASSQRDYGYTF.

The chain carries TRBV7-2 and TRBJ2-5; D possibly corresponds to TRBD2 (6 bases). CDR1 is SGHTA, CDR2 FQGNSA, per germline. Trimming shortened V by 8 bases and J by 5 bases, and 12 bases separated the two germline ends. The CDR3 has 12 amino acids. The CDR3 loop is CASRGGAETQYF. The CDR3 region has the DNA TGTGCCAGCCGCGGCGGGGCGGAGACCCAGTACTTC.

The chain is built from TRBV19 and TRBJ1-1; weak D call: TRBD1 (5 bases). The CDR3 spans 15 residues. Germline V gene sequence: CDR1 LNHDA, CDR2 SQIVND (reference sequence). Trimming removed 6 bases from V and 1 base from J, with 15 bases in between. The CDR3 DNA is TGTGCCAGTAGCGAAATAAGTGGGGGGAACACTGAAGCTTTCTTT. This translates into CASSEISGGNTEAFF.

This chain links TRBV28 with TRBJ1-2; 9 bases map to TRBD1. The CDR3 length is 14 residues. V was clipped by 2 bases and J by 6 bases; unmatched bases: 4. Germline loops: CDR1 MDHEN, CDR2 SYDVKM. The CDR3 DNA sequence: TGTGCCAGCAGTTTAGGGACAGGGTTGGATGGCTACACCTTC. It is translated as CASSLGTGLDGYTF.

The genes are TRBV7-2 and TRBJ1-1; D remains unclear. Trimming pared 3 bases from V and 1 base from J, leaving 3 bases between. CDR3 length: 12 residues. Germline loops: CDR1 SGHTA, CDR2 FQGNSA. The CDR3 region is CASSFSNTEAFF. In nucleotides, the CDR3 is TGTGCCAGCAGCTTTTCGAACACTGAAGCTTTCTTT.

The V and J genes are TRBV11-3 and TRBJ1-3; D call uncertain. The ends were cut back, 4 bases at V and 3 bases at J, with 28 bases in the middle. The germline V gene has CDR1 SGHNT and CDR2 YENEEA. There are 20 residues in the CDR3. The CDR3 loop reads CASSSIWPRRLRTGGNTIYF. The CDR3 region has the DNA TGTGCCAGCAGCTCCATATGGCCCCGCAGGTTAAGGACTGGTGGAAACACCATATATTTT.

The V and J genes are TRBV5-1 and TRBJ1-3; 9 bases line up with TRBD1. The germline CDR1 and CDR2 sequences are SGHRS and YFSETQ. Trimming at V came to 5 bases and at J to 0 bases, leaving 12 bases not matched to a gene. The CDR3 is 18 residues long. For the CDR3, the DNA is TGCGCCAGCAGTACTGGAGGGACAGGGACGCTCTCTGGAAACACCATATATTTT. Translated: CASSTGGTGTLSGNTIYF.

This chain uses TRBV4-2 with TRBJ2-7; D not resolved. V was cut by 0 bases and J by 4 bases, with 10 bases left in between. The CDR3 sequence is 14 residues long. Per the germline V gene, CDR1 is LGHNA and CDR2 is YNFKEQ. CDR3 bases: TGTGCCAGCAGCCAAGACGTTGCCCGGTACGAGCAGTACTTC. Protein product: CASSQDVARYEQYF.

The CDR3 protein is CASSQDRGWGAFF. For the CDR3, the DNA is TGTGCCAGCAGCCAAGATAGAGGGTGGGGAGCTTTCTTT. J is TRBJ1-1 and V is TRBV3-1 (or the pseudogene TRBV3-2); D unclear. Per germline, CDR1 LGHDT and CDR2 YNNKEL (reference sequence). The CDR3 totals 13 residues. Trimming pared 0 bases from V and 10 bases from J, leaving 12 bases between.

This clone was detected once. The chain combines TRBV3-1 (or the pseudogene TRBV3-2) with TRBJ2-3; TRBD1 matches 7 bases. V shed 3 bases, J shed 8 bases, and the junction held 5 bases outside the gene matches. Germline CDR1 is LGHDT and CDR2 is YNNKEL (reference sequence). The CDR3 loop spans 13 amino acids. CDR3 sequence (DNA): TGTGCCAGCAGCCAGGCAGGGGGTCGTACGCAGTATTTT. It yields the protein CASSQAGGRTQYF.

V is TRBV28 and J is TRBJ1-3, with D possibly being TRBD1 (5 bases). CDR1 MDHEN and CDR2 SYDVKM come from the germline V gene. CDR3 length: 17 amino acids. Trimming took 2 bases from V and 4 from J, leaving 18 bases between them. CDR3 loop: CASSLLPSRVGGNTIYF. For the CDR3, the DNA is TGTGCCAGCAGTTTACTTCCCTCCAGGGTGGGCGGAAACACCATATATTTT. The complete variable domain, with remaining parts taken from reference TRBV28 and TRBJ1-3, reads DVKVTQSSRYLVKRTGEKVFLECVQDMDHENMFWYRQDPGLGLRLIYFSYDVKMKEKGDIPEGYSVSREKKERFSLILESASTNQTSMYLCASSLLPSRVGGNTIYFGEGSWLTVV.

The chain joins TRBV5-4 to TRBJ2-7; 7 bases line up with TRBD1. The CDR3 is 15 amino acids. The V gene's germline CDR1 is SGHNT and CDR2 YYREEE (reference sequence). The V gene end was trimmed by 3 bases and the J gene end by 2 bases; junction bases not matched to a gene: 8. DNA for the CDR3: TGTGCCAGCAGCTCAACCAGGGGGTTCCCCTACGAGCAGTACTTC. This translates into CASSSTRGFPYEQYF.

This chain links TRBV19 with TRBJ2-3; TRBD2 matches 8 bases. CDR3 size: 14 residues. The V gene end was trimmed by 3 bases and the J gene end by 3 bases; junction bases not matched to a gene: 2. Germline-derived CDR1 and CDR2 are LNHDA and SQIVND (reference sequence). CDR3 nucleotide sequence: TGTGCCAGTAGTATCGGGGGGGGGACAGATACGCAGTATTTT. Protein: CASSIGGGTDTQYF.

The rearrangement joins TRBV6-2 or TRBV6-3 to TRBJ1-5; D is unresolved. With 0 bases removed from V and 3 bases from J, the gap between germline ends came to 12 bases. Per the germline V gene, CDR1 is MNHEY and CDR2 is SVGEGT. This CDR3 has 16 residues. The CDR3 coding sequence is TGTGCCAGCAGTTACTCTCCGGGCTGGTCCAATCAGCCCCAGCATTTT. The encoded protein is CASSYSPGWSNQPQHF.

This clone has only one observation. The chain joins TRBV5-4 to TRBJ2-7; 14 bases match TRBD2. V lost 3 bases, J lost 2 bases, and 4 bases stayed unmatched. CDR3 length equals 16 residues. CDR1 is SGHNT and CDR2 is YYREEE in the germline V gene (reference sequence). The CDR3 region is CASSSPTSGRAYEQYF. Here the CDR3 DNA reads TGTGCCAGCAGCTCGCCGACTAGCGGGAGGGCCTACGAGCAGTACTTC.